This T cell receptor beta chain originates from a study of CD8 T cells in Susac syndrome. Study overall: Blood was drawn from patients with Susac syndrome. At that point, they were therapy-naive, on corticosteroids, or on intravenous immunoglobulin alone.

Random hexamers served to reverse transcribe roughly 0.45 to 1 ug RNA. TCRdb redid the calling of the immunoSEQ multiplex PCR reads with MiXCR, one entry per CDR3 protein. The sample lists around 140,000 distinct CDR3 sequences; more than 85% were seen once. Trimming took 1 base from V and 4 from J, leaving 13 bases between them. Germline V lookup: CDR1 LGHDT, CDR2 YNNKEL (reference sequence). CDR3 length: 15 amino acids. This TCR was recovered from a human donor with Susac syndrome. The source material was CD4+ T cells from PBMCs. The chain is built from TRBV3-1 and TRBJ1-1; a weak D match, TRBD1 (6 bases). The CDR3 DNA follows: TGTGCCAGCAGCCAAGTTGCGGGGGCCGTCACTGAAGCTTTCTTT. Translation: CASSQVAGAVTEAFF.